The clone carrying this T cell receptor beta chain was observed many times. This record comes from a study of CD8 T cells in ankylosing spondylitis. The germline gives CDR1 MNHEY, CDR2 SVGEGT. The CDR3 is 17 residues long. V was shortened by 6 bases and J by 0 bases, with 18 bases between the two germline ends. TCRdb reprocessed the 5' RACE reads via MiXCR and lists one record per CDR3 protein. The sample includes some 220,000 distinct CDR3 sequences, 7% to 10% seen only once; the top ten take around 4.4%. This receptor was taken from a female donor with ankylosing spondylitis or in good health (not recorded which). V is TRBV6-2 or TRBV6-3 and J is TRBJ2-1; D remains ambiguous. Sequencing was done on a sample of blood, either unsorted or a sorted T cell fraction (not recorded which). The CDR3: CASSHLPFKSSYNEQFF. CDR3 nucleotide sequence: TGTGCCAGCAGCCACCTACCGTTCAAGAGCTCCTACAATGAGCAGTTCTTC.